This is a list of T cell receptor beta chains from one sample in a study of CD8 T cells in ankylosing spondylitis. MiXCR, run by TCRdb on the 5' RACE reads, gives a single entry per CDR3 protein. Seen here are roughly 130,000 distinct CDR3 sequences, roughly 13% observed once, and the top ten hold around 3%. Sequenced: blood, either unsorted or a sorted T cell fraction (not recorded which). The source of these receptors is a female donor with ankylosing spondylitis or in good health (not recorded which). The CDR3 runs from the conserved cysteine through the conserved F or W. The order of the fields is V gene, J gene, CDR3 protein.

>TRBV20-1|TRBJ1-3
CSATGQGLLGSGNTIYF
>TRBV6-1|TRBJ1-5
CASSDPRVNQPQHF
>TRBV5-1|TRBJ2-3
CASSPVGRPDTQYF
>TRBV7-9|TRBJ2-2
CAFDRGNSGELFF
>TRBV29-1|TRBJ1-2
CSVALRQGNYGYTF
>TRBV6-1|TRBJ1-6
CASRDRDNSPLHF
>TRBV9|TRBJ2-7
CASSVEGTYEQYF
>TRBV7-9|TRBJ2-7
CASSYTLTPYEQYF
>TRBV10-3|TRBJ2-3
CAISEQYTDTQYF
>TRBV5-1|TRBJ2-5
CASSLSVAEETQYF
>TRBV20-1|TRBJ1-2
CSARGGLPYYGYTF
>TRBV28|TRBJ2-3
CASRLGASPTDTQYF
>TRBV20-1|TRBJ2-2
CSARDLKLAGGTGELFF
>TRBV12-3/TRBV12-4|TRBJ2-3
CASTLGLAGATDTQYF
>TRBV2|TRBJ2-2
CASTLRGVGTGELFF
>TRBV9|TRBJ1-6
CASSTGQGGSYNSPLHF
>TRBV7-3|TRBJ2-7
CASSLMRDGNYEQYF
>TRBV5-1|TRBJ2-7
CASSLNPTTGEQYF
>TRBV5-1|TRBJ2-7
CASSPSQEVSYEQYF
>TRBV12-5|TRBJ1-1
CASGLGQGATEAFF
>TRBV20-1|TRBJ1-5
CSARANSRPQHF
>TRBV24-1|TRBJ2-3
CATSSLTSGNHTQYF
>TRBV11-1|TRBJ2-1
CASSLLAGGHRTPYNEQFF
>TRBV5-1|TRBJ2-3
CASSRLAGGPIIGTDTQYF
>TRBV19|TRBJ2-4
CASSAGTVKNIQYF
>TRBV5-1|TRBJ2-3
CASSLRTDTQYF